This TCR beta chain is drawn from a study of long-term antiretroviral therapy in people with HIV. Study at large: The oldest specimens predate the 2015 immediate-ART recommendation by about a decade.

A v3.0 immunoSEQ assay was performed at survey level. Sequencing was performed with immunoSEQ multiplex PCR; in TCRdb, only in-frame clones are kept and a portion is missing. The table has 20,000 to 30,000 clones, 79% seen once; the top ten hold more than 8.5%. The germline V gene encodes CDR1 GTSNPN and CDR2 SVGIG (reference sequence). The CDR3 contains 11 residues. V gave up 5 bases and J gave up 8 bases, with 10 bases separating them. Study-wide results and limits: ART-treated samples gained diversity yet remained below transplant donor controls. There were no data on ART adherence, viral resistance or therapy changes, a gap that limits inferences about post-ART repertoire changes.

Concerning this clone itself: Antigen specificity is unknown.

The TCR sequence derives from a woman in her forties with HIV. Sequences were derived from unsorted PBMCs, sampled 1.2 years after starting antiretroviral therapy. The chain joins TRBV30 to TRBJ2-1; the D gene is possibly TRBD1 (6 bases). Here the CDR3 DNA reads TGTGCCTGGGACAGGATCTATGAGCAGTTCTTC. Translation: CAWDRIYEQFF.